This TCR beta chain was retrieved from a study of cytomegalovirus exposure and HLA in healthy donors. Study as a whole: Around 80 million unique TCR sequences came from HLA-typed donors in an early release.

The germline V gene encodes CDR1 MNHEY and CDR2 SVGAGI. Trimming cost V 5 bases and J 14 bases, with 19 bases left between them. The CDR3 is 14 amino acids. Concerning this clone itself: Its antigen is not known.

The study, taken as a whole, reports: A later analysis linked some 18,000 TCR beta sequences to HLA alleles at 0.05 false discovery rate. The authors listed about 170 TCR beta chains as cytomegalovirus-associated. Researchers reported in a later analysis that a missense DCLRE1C variant was tied to TCR beta V- and J-gene trimming.

Amplification used 60 Vbeta primers and 13 Jbeta primers. TCRdb's table, derived via immunoSEQ multiplex PCR, lists solely in-frame clones and lacks some. The sample holds about 110,000 clones; approximately 84% are singletons and the top ten take approximately 2%. The sequence was collected from a man aged 35-49 years in good health and CMV-seronegative. The chain joins TRBV6-5 to TRBJ1-6; D remains ambiguous. The sequencing input was PBMCs. DNA for the CDR3: TGTGCCAGCAGTCCCGGAGGACTCCCCAGGACCCTCCACTTT. It is translated as CASSPGGLPRTLHF.